This TCR beta chain emerged from a study of T cells in Graves' hyperthyroidism and ophthalmopathy. A remark on this clonotype: The junction departs from germline at one end; a sequencing error may be responsible.

Exclusion criteria comprised uncontrolled infection, other autoimmune disease, pregnancy or lactation. Based on clinical symptoms, serum thyroxine and TRAb, thyroid ultrasound and orbital computed tomography, diagnoses were reached. PBMCs were collected from an approximately 10 ml volume of fresh peripheral blood. Germline assignment: CDR1 SGHRS and CDR2 YFSETQ. The CDR3 spans 15 residues. Amplified TCR beta CDR3 regions derived from RNA transcripts. HTBI primers were used for first-round RT-PCR of the TCR CDR3. TCRdb reprocessed the multiplex PCR reads with MiXCR, giving one entry per CDR3 protein. The data hold hundreds of thousands of distinct CDR3 sequences, with roughly 14% observed a single time.

This chain joins TRBV5-1 and TRBJ2-1; possible D gene TRBD2, 6 bases. Specimen: blood. The clonotype comes from a woman younger than 35 with Graves' hyperthyroidism. The CDR3 coding sequence is TGTGCCAGCAGCTTATCAGACCCCGGGGGTTATGAGCAGTTCTTC. Translating gives CASSLSDPGGYEQFF. Using reference TRBV5-1 and TRBJ2-1 for the parts outside the CDR3, the full variable domain is KAGVTQTPRYLIKTRGQQVTLSCSPISGHRSVSWYQQTPGQGLQFLFEYFSETQRNKGNFPGRFSGRQFSNSRSEMNVSTLELGDSALYLCASSLSDPGGYEQFFGPGTRLTVL.